This TCR beta chain was identified during a study of blood T cell repertoires in COVID-19. Whole-study context: PBMCs, B-cell-depleted T cells, or T cells provided the cDNA or gDNA that made up the material.

Germline V CDR1 and CDR2: SGHRS, YFSETQ. Trimming shortened V by 5 bases and J by 0 bases, and 8 bases separated the two germline ends. The CDR3 spans 13 residues. Per the authors' pipeline: Scientists estimated how many nucleated cells there were by amplifying reference gene primers. TCRdb's copy holds only in-frame clones and misses some; the assay was immunoSEQ multiplex PCR. That table supplies the V and J calls and clone size; D and trimming were determined from the DNA. The sample contains 100,000 to 150,000 clones, about four fifths of which appear only once. Sequencing input: peripheral blood. The J gene is TRBJ2-5, the V gene TRBV5-1; possible D gene TRBD2, 6 bases. The sequence came from a man at least 80 years old with active or convalescent COVID-19. CDR3 sequence reads: CASRRDHQETQYF. Here the CDR3 DNA reads TGCGCCAGCAGGCGGGACCACCAAGAGACCCAGTACTTC.